A single sample is the source of the 15 T cell receptor beta chains below, sequenced in a study of resident and recirculating memory T cells in vitiligo (dated by TCRdb to between 2018 and 2020). The library was produced with the immunoSEQ multiplex PCR assay. TCRdb carries this immuneACCESS record with in-frame sequences only. Its versions omit some clonotypes, under half of them owing to an unresolved V gene in the studies checked, with the rest unexplained. Across this sample there are around 70,000 clones, with more than 85% seen only once. The ten largest make up more than 4% of the sample. The source material was blood. The source is a male donor with vitiligo.

The chain carries TRBV7-9 and TRBJ2-3, with 7 bases that match TRBD1. With V trimmed by 4 bases and J by 5 bases, 12 bases remained unmatched. This CDR3 spans 16 amino acids. Germline V gene sequence: CDR1 SEHNR, CDR2 FQNEAQ (reference sequence). The CDR3 DNA reads TGTGCCAGCAGCTCAGTCCTGGAAGGGGACAGAGATACGCAGTATTTT. Translating gives CASSSVLEGDRDTQYF.

The chain couples TRBV7-8 to TRBJ2-1; 11 bases match TRBD2. CDR3 length: 18 amino acids. Germline V gene data show CDR1 as SGHVS and CDR2 as FQNEAQ. Unmatched junction bases numbered 9, after V lost 1 base and J lost 4 bases. Here the CDR3 reads CASSLDILAGGPYNEQFF. CDR3 bases: TGTGCCAGCAGCTTAGATATCCTAGCGGGGGGACCATACAATGAGCAGTTCTTC. Drawing the rest from reference TRBV7-8 and TRBJ2-1, the complete variable domain is GAGVSQSPRYKVAKRGQDVALRCDPISGHVSLFWYQQALGQGPEFLTYFQNEAQLDKSGLPSDRFFAERPEGSVSTLKIQRTQQEDSAVYLCASSLDILAGGPYNEQFFGPGTRLTVL.

The DNA of the CDR3 is TGTGCCAGCAGCCCACAGGACAGACCGAACACTGAAGCTTTCTTT. Its protein product is CASSPQDRPNTEAFF. The genes are TRBV7-2 and TRBJ1-1; perhaps TRBD1 as D (6 bases). This CDR3 region has 15 residues. V gave up 5 bases and J gave up 1 base, with 14 bases separating them. Germline V gene lookup returns CDR1 SGHTA and CDR2 FQGNSA. Complete variable domain (other parts from reference TRBV7-2 and TRBJ1-1): GAGVSQSPSNKVTEKGKDVELRCDPISGHTALYWYRQSLGQGLEFLIYFQGNSAPDKSGLPSDRFSAERTGGSVSTLTIQRTQQEDSAVYLCASSPQDRPNTEAFFGQGTRLTVV.

V and J are TRBV11-1 and TRBJ2-3; the match to TRBD2 covers 12 bases. The CDR3 is made up of 17 amino acids. CDR1 is SGHAT, CDR2 FQDESV, per germline (reference sequence). V lost 5 bases to trimming and J lost 4 bases; unmatched junction nucleotides: 10. The CDR3 region is CASSPRGLAGYADTQYF. For the CDR3, the DNA is TGTGCCAGCAGCCCCCGTGGACTAGCGGGGTACGCAGATACGCAGTATTTT.

J is TRBJ2-4 and V is TRBV5-6; maybe TRBD2 (6 bases). Between the trimmed V and J ends, which lost 2 bases and 8 bases, there was a span of 17 bases. The CDR3 runs 15 residues. Germline V gene sequence: CDR1 SGHDT, CDR2 YYEEEE. The CDR3 spells CASSFLAGTGDIQYF. Here the CDR3 DNA reads TGTGCCAGCAGCTTTTTGGCCGGGACGGGGGACATTCAGTACTTC.

The genes are TRBV30 and TRBJ2-5; TRBD2 matches 13 bases. The CDR3 sequence is 14 residues long. CDR1 GTSNPN and CDR2 SVGIG come from the germline V gene (reference sequence). V shed 6 bases, J shed 5 bases, and the junction held 6 bases outside the gene matches. CDR3 region: CACRLAGGAETQYF. In nucleotides, the CDR3 is TGTGCCTGCCGACTAGCGGGGGGTGCGGAGACCCAGTACTTC.

This clone was seen a handful of times. The chain has TRBV7-8 and TRBJ2-6, with no clear D. Between the trimmed V and J ends, which lost 2 bases and 2 bases, there was a span of 10 bases. Per the germline V gene, CDR1 is SGHVS and CDR2 is FQNEAQ. This CDR3 is 16 amino acids long. The CDR3 loop is CASSLLVSPGANVLTF. The CDR3 nucleotides read TGTGCCAGCAGCTTACTAGTATCCCCTGGGGCCAACGTCCTGACTTTC.

The CDR3 loop reads CASSLEQGWQFF. The DNA of the CDR3 is TGTGCCAGCAGCTTAGAACAGGGCTGGCAGTTCTTC. The chain recombines TRBV7-2 with TRBJ2-1; D may be TRBD1 (6 bases). This CDR3 spans 12 amino acids. Between the trimmed V and J ends, which lost 1 base and 12 bases, there was a span of 10 bases. The germline V gene encodes CDR1 SGHTA and CDR2 FQGNSA.

This clone was seen once. The CDR3 region has the DNA TGCGCCAGCCGAGAAAATTTCGGGACAGTTTATGAAGCTTTCTTT. It is translated as CASRENFGTVYEAFF. V gene TRBV5-1 combines with J gene TRBJ1-1; 7 bases match TRBD1. Unmatched junction bases numbered 16, after V lost 7 bases and J lost 7 bases. The CDR3 is made up of 15 amino acids. In germline, CDR1 is SGHRS, CDR2 YFSETQ. Full variable domain (outside the CDR3, taken from reference TRBV5-1 and TRBJ1-1): KAGVTQTPRYLIKTRGQQVTLSCSPISGHRSVSWYQQTPGQGLQFLFEYFSETQRNKGNFPGRFSGRQFSNSRSEMNVSTLELGDSALYLCASRENFGTVYEAFFGQGTRLTVV.

CDR3 in DNA: TGCGCCAGCAGCGCTAGACAGGGGGCCCACGAGCAGTACTTC. Protein product: CASSARQGAHEQYF. This chain joins TRBV5-1 and TRBJ2-7; TRBD1 matches at 10 bases. Germline V CDR1 and CDR2: SGHRS, YFSETQ. J lost 5 bases, V lost 4 bases, and 6 bases had no gene match. This CDR3 has 14 residues.

This clone is a singleton in its sample. V usage is TRBV19 and J usage is TRBJ1-2, with TRBD1 matching 9 bases. The CDR3 length is 14 residues. The germline V gene has CDR1 LNHDA and CDR2 SQIVND (reference sequence). The junction had 5 bases not matched to a gene; V was cut back by 3 bases and J by 6 bases. CDR3 region: CASSMGTGLNGYTF. DNA of the CDR3: TGTGCCAGTAGTATGGGGACAGGGTTGAATGGCTACACCTTC.

This clone showed up just once. The chain's CDR3 is CASSPDSTGTGQFF. The DNA of the CDR3 is TGTGCCAGCTCACCGGATTCGACAGGGACCGGGCAGTTCTTC. This chain connects TRBV18 to TRBJ2-1; 7 bases are a match to TRBD1. The CDR3 is made up of 14 amino acids. Trimming at V came to 3 bases and at J to 12 bases, leaving 11 bases not matched to a gene. Germline CDR1 reads KGHSH; CDR2 reads LQKENI.

V gene TRBV12-2 combines with J gene TRBJ1-1; TRBD1, the table's D call, lacks a check against the DNA. TRBV12-2 is labeled a pseudogene. The CDR3 spans 16 residues. Written as DNA, the CDR3 is TGTGCAAGTCGCATTAATGGACAGGCCCGAGGGACTGAAGCTTTCTTT. Protein sequence: CASRINGQARGTEAFF.

The V and J genes are TRBV2 and TRBJ2-7; TRBD1 matches 7 bases. After removal of 6 bases from V and 2 bases from J, the junction contained 7 bases not matched to a gene. The CDR3 spans 14 residues. The germline gives CDR1 SNHLY, CDR2 FYNNEI. In DNA, the CDR3 is TGTGCCAGCAGAGCCGGGACAGCAACCTACGAGCAGTACTTC. It specifies CASRAGTATYEQYF. The full variable domain, completed using reference TRBV2 and TRBJ2-7, is EPEVTQTPSHQVTQMGQEVILRCVPISNHLYFYWYRQILGQKVEFLVSFYNNEISEKSEIFDDQFSVERPDGSNFTLKIRSTKLEDSAMYFCASRAGTATYEQYFGPGTRLTVT.

This sequence joins TRBV6-1 and TRBJ2-3; 7 nucleotides agree with TRBD2. The CDR3 totals 14 residues. The germline V gene has CDR1 MNHNS and CDR2 SASEGT. The junction had 9 bases not matched to a gene; V was cut back by 6 bases and J by 6 bases. The CDR3 reads CASRRAGPWDTQYF. As DNA, the CDR3 is TGTGCCAGCAGGAGAGCGGGGCCTTGGGATACGCAGTATTTT.